This T cell receptor beta chain is from a study of OX40 agonist ivuxolimab in advanced cancers. Method: immunoSEQ multiplex PCR; TCRdb's copy keeps in-frame clones and lacks some. The repertoire consists of about 79,000 clones, with 90% to 95% occurring once and the leading ten covering about 10%. CDR3 length equals 17 residues. V lost 5 bases, J lost 2 bases, and 11 bases stayed unmatched. Germline V CDR1 and CDR2: SGHNT, YENEEA. Specimen: CD4+ or CD8+ T cells sorted from blood, collected in a trial of the OX40 agonist ivuxolimab. This receptor was obtained from an adult with an advanced solid tumor such as melanoma, head and neck, liver or kidney cancer. The genes are TRBV11-3 and TRBJ2-1; 8 bases are shared with TRBD2. This chain's CDR3 is CASSPRSLAGTYNEQFF. For the CDR3, the DNA is TGTGCCAGCAGCCCAAGGTCCCTAGCGGGTACCTACAATGAGCAGTTCTTC.